The clone carrying this TCR beta chain was picked up a small number of times. The source of the sample is a study of blood T cell repertoires in COVID-19. As for the study in general: Acute and convalescent COVID-19 specimens originated in the United States, Italy and Spain. Nucleic acid was either cDNA or gDNA, and it came from T cells, B-cell-depleted T cells, or PBMCs.

The repertoire was sequenced with immunoSEQ multiplex PCR; TCRdb's copy has only in-frame clones and lacks some. The repertoire holds about 220,000 clones, with 80% as singletons. CDR3 length: 15 residues. Germline-derived CDR1 and CDR2 are SGHRS and YFSETQ. V lost 2 bases, J lost 2 bases, and 13 bases lay in between. The receptor's source is a woman between 70 and 85 years old with acute or convalescent COVID-19. The sample consisted of peripheral blood. The chain uses TRBV5-1 and TRBJ2-5; possibly TRBD2 for D (5 bases). The chain's CDR3 is CASSLATTRQETQYF. The CDR3 nucleotides are TGCGCCAGCAGCTTAGCGACTACCAGACAAGAGACCCAGTACTTC.